A selection of T cell receptor beta chains follows, all from one sample in a study of blood T cell repertoires in COVID-19. TCRdb's copy holds only in-frame clones and misses some; the assay was immunoSEQ multiplex PCR. The data show over 200,000 clones, roughly four fifths seen once. The sequencing input was peripheral blood. These receptors were collected from a woman between 40 and 50 years old with acute or convalescent COVID-19. Each CDR3 is given with its conserved first and last residue. The D gene is left open where the match is weak. Some rows have no size entry. The others give once, few or many, or a class for an expanded clone.

>TRBJ2-1|12|-|TRBV7-9|once
CASSLGLGGQFF
TGTGCCAGCAGCTTAGGACTAGGTGGGCAGTTCTTC
>TRBJ2-3|15|-|TRBV29-1|-
CSAGLSPLSTDTQYF
TGCAGCGCCGGCCTCTCTCCTCTTAGCACAGATACGCAGTATTTT
>TRBJ1-1|14|-|TRBV14|once
CASSQLRGSTEAFF
TGTGCCAGCAGCCAACTCCGGGGTAGCACTGAAGCTTTCTTT
>TRBJ2-7|12|-|TRBV7-3|-
CASSPRGGEQYF
TGTGCCAGCAGCCCCCGCGGAGGCGAGCAGTACTTC
>TRBJ1-6|15|-|TRBV2|-
CASSRKSSYNSPLHF
TGTGCCAGCAGTCGTAAGAGCTCCTATAATTCACCCCTCCACTTT
>TRBJ2-7|14|-|TRBV12-5|-
CASGPEDRTYEQYF
TGTGCTAGTGGTCCGGAGGACAGAACCTACGAGCAGTACTTC
>TRBJ2-2|15|TRBD2|TRBV15|-
CATRDSGGAGGELFF
TGTGCCACCAGAGATAGCGGGGGGGCCGGCGGGGAGCTGTTTTTT
>TRBJ2-3|13|-|TRBV9|-
CASSPGVTDTQYF
TGTGCCAGCAGCCCCGGGGTTACAGATACGCAGTATTTT
>TRBJ2-5|13|TRBD2|TRBV24-1|-
CATRRGAEETQYF
TGTGCCACCAGGCGGGGGGCGGAGGAGACCCAGTACTTC
>TRBJ2-5|17|-|TRBV7-2|-
CASSSPHERAWGETQYF
TGTGCCAGCAGCTCCCCTCATGAGCGGGCCTGGGGAGAGACCCAGTACTTC
>TRBJ1-2|14|TRBD1|TRBV6-5|-
CASSRGQTNYGYTF
TGTGCCAGCTCAAGGGGACAGACTAACTATGGCTACACCTTC
>TRBJ2-5|15|-|TRBV5-5|-
CASSVERLPQETQYF
TGTGCCAGCAGCGTTGAGCGGCTACCACAAGAGACCCAGTACTTC
>TRBJ2-5|13|TRBD2|TRBV6-5|-
CARSSGLQETQYF
TGTGCCAGGTCTAGCGGCCTCCAAGAGACCCAGTACTTC
>TRBJ1-1|17|-|TRBV11-2|-
CASSPPGGAGGNTEAFF
TGTGCCAGCAGCCCCCCCGGGGGAGCGGGGGGGAACACTGAAGCTTTCTTT
>TRBJ2-1|14|TRBD1|TRBV6-5|-
CASRADRVVNEQFF
TGTGCCAGCAGGGCGGACAGGGTGGTAAATGAGCAGTTCTTC
>TRBJ2-3|14|TRBD2|TRBV30|-
CAWRTSGSTDTQYF
TGTGCCTGGAGGACTAGCGGGAGCACAGATACGCAGTATTTT
>TRBJ2-7|15|TRBD2|TRBV19|-
CASSPLSGGAREQYF
TGTGCCAGTAGTCCCCTTAGCGGGGGGGCTCGCGAGCAGTACTTC
>TRBJ2-7|14|TRBD2|TRBV9|-
CASSLGAGAYEQYF
TGTGCCAGCAGCTTAGGAGCGGGAGCCTACGAGCAGTACTTC
>TRBJ2-3|13|-|TRBV27|-
CASSPPTVDTQYF
TGTGCCAGCAGTCCCCCGACAGTTGATACGCAGTATTTT
>TRBJ1-2|14|TRBD1|TRBV7-2|-
CASKPPGQLYGYTF
TGTGCCAGTAAACCCCCGGGACAGCTCTATGGCTACACCTTC
>TRBJ2-7|13|-|TRBV29-1|once
CSVTYAGNYEQYF
TGCAGCGTTACATATGCGGGAAACTACGAGCAGTACTTC
>TRBJ2-3|15|-|TRBV15|-
CATSRGQDQTGTQYF
TGTGCCACCAGCAGAGGACAGGATCAGACAGGTACGCAGTATTTT
>TRBJ2-1|15|TRBD1|TRBV19|once
CASLGFDRAENEQFF
TGTGCCAGCCTGGGCTTCGACAGGGCGGAGAATGAGCAGTTCTTC
>TRBJ2-3|15|TRBD2|TRBV4-2|-
CASSQGLAGTDTQYF
TGTGCCAGCAGCCAAGGACTAGCGGGAACAGATACGCAGTATTTT